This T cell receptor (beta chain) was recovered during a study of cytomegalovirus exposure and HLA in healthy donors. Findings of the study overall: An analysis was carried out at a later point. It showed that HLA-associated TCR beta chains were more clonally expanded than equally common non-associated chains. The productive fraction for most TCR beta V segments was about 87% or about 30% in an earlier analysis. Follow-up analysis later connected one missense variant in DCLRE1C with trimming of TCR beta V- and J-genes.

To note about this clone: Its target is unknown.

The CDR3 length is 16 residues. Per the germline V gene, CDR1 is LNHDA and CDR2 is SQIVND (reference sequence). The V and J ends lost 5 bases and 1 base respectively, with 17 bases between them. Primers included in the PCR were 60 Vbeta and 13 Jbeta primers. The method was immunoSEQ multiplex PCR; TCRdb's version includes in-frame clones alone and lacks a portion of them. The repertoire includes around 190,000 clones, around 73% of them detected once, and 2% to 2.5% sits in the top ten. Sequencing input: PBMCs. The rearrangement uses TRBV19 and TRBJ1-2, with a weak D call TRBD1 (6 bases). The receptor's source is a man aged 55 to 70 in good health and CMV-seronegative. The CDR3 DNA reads TGTGCCAGTAGTTTCCTCTTACAGGGTCTTAACTATGGCTACACCTTC. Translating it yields CASSFLLQGLNYGYTF.